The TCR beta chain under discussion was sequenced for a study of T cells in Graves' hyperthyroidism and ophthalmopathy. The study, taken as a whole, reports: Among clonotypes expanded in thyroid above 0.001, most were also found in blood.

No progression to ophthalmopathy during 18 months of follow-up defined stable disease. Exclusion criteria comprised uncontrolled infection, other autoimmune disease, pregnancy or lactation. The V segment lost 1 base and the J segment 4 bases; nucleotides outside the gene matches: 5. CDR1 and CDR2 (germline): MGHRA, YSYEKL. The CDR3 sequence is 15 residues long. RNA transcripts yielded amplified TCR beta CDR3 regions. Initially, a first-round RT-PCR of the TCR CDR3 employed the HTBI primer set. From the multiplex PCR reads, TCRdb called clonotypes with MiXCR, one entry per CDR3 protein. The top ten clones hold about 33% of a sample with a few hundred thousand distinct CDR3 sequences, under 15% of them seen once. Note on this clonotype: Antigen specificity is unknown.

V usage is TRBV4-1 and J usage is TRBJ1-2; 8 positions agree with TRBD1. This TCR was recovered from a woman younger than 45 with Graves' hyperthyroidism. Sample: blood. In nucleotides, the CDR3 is TGCGCCAGCAGCCAAGCCCTGACAGGGGCCTATGGCTACACCTTC. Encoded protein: CASSQALTGAYGYTF.